A selection of T cell receptor beta chains follows, all from one sample in a study of T cell responses to AZD1222 COVID-19 vaccine. Libraries were prepared by immunoSEQ multiplex PCR; TCRdb keeps only in-frame clonotypes and omits some of them. The data contain tens of thousands of clones, approximately 89% of them seen just once; the ten biggest clones take up less than 5.5%. The sample in question was peripheral blood, obtained on day 0 of MenACWY control vaccination. These receptors were taken from an adult in good health. Both conserved end residues are part of each CDR3. D genes are given only for firm matches. Only some rows state a clone size, as once, few, many or a class for expanded clones.

cdr3_nt: TGCGCCAGCATCGCACTAGCGGGAGCGTACAATGAGCAGTTCTTC; cdr3_aa: CASIALAGAYNEQFF; d_call: TRBD2; v_call: TRBV5-1; j_call: TRBJ2-1; clone_size: once
cdr3_nt: TGTGCCAGTAGTATGACGGCAGGGGGCTTGAACACTGAAGCTTTCTTT; cdr3_aa: CASSMTAGGLNTEAFF; d_call: TRBD1; v_call: TRBV19; j_call: TRBJ1-1; clone_size: once
cdr3_nt: TGTGCCAGCAGTTACGTGGGCAAGAACGAGCAGTACTTC; cdr3_aa: CASSYVGKNEQYF; d_call: .; v_call: TRBV6-5; j_call: TRBJ2-7; clone_size: .
cdr3_nt: TGCGCCAGCAGCCCTGGGACAGGGACCCAAGAGACCCAGTACTTC; cdr3_aa: CASSPGTGTQETQYF; d_call: TRBD1; v_call: TRBV5-1; j_call: TRBJ2-5; clone_size: .
cdr3_nt: TGTGCCAGCAGTACCGGGACTAGCAGGACAGATACGCAGTATTTT; cdr3_aa: CASSTGTSRTDTQYF; d_call: TRBD2; v_call: TRBV2; j_call: TRBJ2-3; clone_size: .
cdr3_nt: TGTGCCAGTAGTATGGGGAATAGCGGGAGCTCCTACAATGAGCAGTTCTTC; cdr3_aa: CASSMGNSGSSYNEQFF; d_call: TRBD2; v_call: TRBV19; j_call: TRBJ2-1; clone_size: once
cdr3_nt: TGTGCTAGCAGCTTAGGGTCTGTGGGACTTTACACCGGGGAGCTGTTTTTT; cdr3_aa: CASSLGSVGLYTGELFF; d_call: .; v_call: TRBV7-7; j_call: TRBJ2-2; clone_size: .
cdr3_nt: TGCGCCATCAAGCCGGGCAGAACCTACGAGCAGTACTTC; cdr3_aa: CAIKPGRTYEQYF; d_call: .; v_call: TRBV10-1; j_call: TRBJ2-7; clone_size: .
cdr3_nt: TGTGCCAGCTCACCACCTAGGGACAGGGGAGAGACCCAGTACTTC; cdr3_aa: CASSPPRDRGETQYF; d_call: TRBD1; v_call: TRBV18; j_call: TRBJ2-5; clone_size: .
cdr3_nt: TGTGCCAGCAGCGTAGGTGGAAGTGGGGAGACCCAGTACTTC; cdr3_aa: CASSVGGSGETQYF; d_call: .; v_call: TRBV9; j_call: TRBJ2-5; clone_size: .
cdr3_nt: TGTGCCAGCAGCGCGACAGCAACTAATGAAAAACTGTTTTTT; cdr3_aa: CASSATATNEKLFF; d_call: .; v_call: TRBV7-8; j_call: TRBJ1-4; clone_size: .
cdr3_nt: TGTGCCAGCAAGGTGAAGGTTGGAGGGGGCTACGAGCAGTACTTC; cdr3_aa: CASKVKVGGGYEQYF; d_call: .; v_call: TRBV2; j_call: TRBJ2-7; clone_size: .
cdr3_nt: TGTGCCAGTAATAGAGGTGATCAGCCCCAGCATTTT; cdr3_aa: CASNRGDQPQHF; d_call: .; v_call: TRBV19; j_call: TRBJ1-5; clone_size: .
cdr3_nt: TGCGCCAGCAGCTTGGCCGGAGACCGGGAGCCCCAGCATTTT; cdr3_aa: CASSLAGDREPQHF; d_call: .; v_call: TRBV5-1; j_call: TRBJ1-5; clone_size: .
cdr3_nt: TGTGCCAGCAGTAACGCCGGGACAGGGTTCGGGGAGCTGTTTTTT; cdr3_aa: CASSNAGTGFGELFF; d_call: TRBD1; v_call: TRBV28; j_call: TRBJ2-2; clone_size: .
cdr3_nt: TGCGCCAGCAGCTTGGAAGGTTCTGGAAACACCATATATTTT; cdr3_aa: CASSLEGSGNTIYF; d_call: .; v_call: TRBV5-1; j_call: TRBJ1-3; clone_size: once
cdr3_nt: TGTGCCAGCAGCCAAGTTCGAACAGGGGGTAATTCACCCCTCCACTTT; cdr3_aa: CASSQVRTGGNSPLHF; d_call: TRBD1; v_call: TRBV4-2; j_call: TRBJ1-6; clone_size: .
cdr3_nt: TGTGCCAGCAGCTTAATGGGACAGTTCTACGAGCAGTACTTC; cdr3_aa: CASSLMGQFYEQYF; d_call: TRBD1; v_call: TRBV11-2; j_call: TRBJ2-7; clone_size: few
cdr3_nt: TGTGCCATCTTACCCGGGACGCGGCGAACCGAGCAGTACTTC; cdr3_aa: CAILPGTRRTEQYF; d_call: .; v_call: TRBV28; j_call: TRBJ2-7; clone_size: .
cdr3_nt: TGTGCCAGCAGTGATCGTCCGGGATACCCTCCCGGGGAGCTGTTTTTT; cdr3_aa: CASSDRPGYPPGELFF; d_call: .; v_call: TRBV25-1; j_call: TRBJ2-2; clone_size: .
cdr3_nt: TGTGCCAGCAGGACACAGGGAGCCTATGGCTACACCTTC; cdr3_aa: CASRTQGAYGYTF; d_call: .; v_call: TRBV6-5; j_call: TRBJ1-2; clone_size: .
cdr3_nt: TGTGCCAGTAGTCGTTCGGGAAACAGGGGGGCCCCGTACGAGCAGTACTTC; cdr3_aa: CASSRSGNRGAPYEQYF; d_call: TRBD1; v_call: TRBV19; j_call: TRBJ2-7; clone_size: .
cdr3_nt: TGTGCCAGCTCACCACCCAACCGGGACGAGATCGGGGAGCAGTTCTTC; cdr3_aa: CASSPPNRDEIGEQFF; d_call: .; v_call: TRBV18; j_call: TRBJ2-1; clone_size: .
cdr3_nt: TGTGCCACCAGTGAGCCAAAAACAGGGTTCGGGGAGCTGTTTTTT; cdr3_aa: CATSEPKTGFGELFF; d_call: .; v_call: TRBV24-1; j_call: TRBJ2-2; clone_size: .
cdr3_nt: TGTGCCAGCAGCCAAGACGGAGCGGGGGCCTCAACCGGGGAGCTGTTTTTT; cdr3_aa: CASSQDGAGASTGELFF; d_call: TRBD2; v_call: TRBV4-2; j_call: TRBJ2-2; clone_size: .
cdr3_nt: TGTGCCAGCGGATGGGGACTCGCCTACGAGCAGTACTTC; cdr3_aa: CASGWGLAYEQYF; d_call: .; v_call: TRBV6-6; j_call: TRBJ2-7; clone_size: .
cdr3_nt: TGTGCCACCAGTGACCCAAGCGGGAGGGCCACAGATACGCAGTATTTT; cdr3_aa: CATSDPSGRATDTQYF; d_call: TRBD2; v_call: TRBV24-1; j_call: TRBJ2-3; clone_size: .
cdr3_nt: TGTGCCAGCAGGACAGGGCCCCAAGAGACCCAGTACTTC; cdr3_aa: CASRTGPQETQYF; d_call: TRBD1; v_call: TRBV6-5; j_call: TRBJ2-5; clone_size: .
cdr3_nt: TGTGCCACCAGTGATTTTAACGGTCCCGGGGAGCTGTTTTTT; cdr3_aa: CATSDFNGPGELFF; d_call: .; v_call: TRBV24-1; j_call: TRBJ2-2; clone_size: once
cdr3_nt: TGTGCCAGCAGTGGGACGCGGGGGGAGTTCTCCTACGAGCAGTACTTC; cdr3_aa: CASSGTRGEFSYEQYF; d_call: TRBD2; v_call: TRBV25-1; j_call: TRBJ2-7; clone_size: .
cdr3_nt: TGTGCCAGCAGTCAAGCGGGAGATACCCACGAGCAGTACTTC; cdr3_aa: CASSQAGDTHEQYF; d_call: TRBD2; v_call: TRBV27; j_call: TRBJ2-7; clone_size: .
cdr3_nt: TGTGCCAGCAGCTTAAGGGGGTCAAATTCACCCCTCCACTTT; cdr3_aa: CASSLRGSNSPLHF; d_call: .; v_call: TRBV7-3; j_call: TRBJ1-6; clone_size: once
cdr3_nt: TGTGCCAGCAGCTTAGACAGGGCGCCCAATCAGCCCCAGCATTTT; cdr3_aa: CASSLDRAPNQPQHF; d_call: .; v_call: TRBV11-2; j_call: TRBJ1-5; clone_size: .
cdr3_nt: TGTGCCAGCAGCTTACTTGGGACTAGCCTCACAGATACGCAGTATTTT; cdr3_aa: CASSLLGTSLTDTQYF; d_call: TRBD2; v_call: TRBV7-2; j_call: TRBJ2-3; clone_size: .
cdr3_nt: TGTGCCAGCAGCCCGCGAGGGGGCGGCGCCGGGGAGCTGTTTTTT; cdr3_aa: CASSPRGGGAGELFF; d_call: TRBD1; v_call: TRBV5-8; j_call: TRBJ2-2; clone_size: .
cdr3_nt: TGTGCCACCACACCCGGGGGCTCCTATAATTCACCCCTCCACTTT; cdr3_aa: CATTPGGSYNSPLHF; d_call: .; v_call: TRBV28; j_call: TRBJ1-6; clone_size: .
cdr3_nt: TGCAGCGGCCGCCGGGGGGGCAATGAGCAGTTCTTC; cdr3_aa: CSGRRGGNEQFF; d_call: TRBD2; v_call: TRBV29-1; j_call: TRBJ2-1; clone_size: once
cdr3_nt: TGTGCCAGCAGTCCGCCGCACGGTCGGGAGCAGTACTTC; cdr3_aa: CASSPPHGREQYF; d_call: .; v_call: TRBV28; j_call: TRBJ2-7; clone_size: .
cdr3_nt: TGTGCCAGCGGAGGGGGCTATCAGCCCCAGCATTTT; cdr3_aa: CASGGGYQPQHF; d_call: TRBD1; v_call: TRBV28; j_call: TRBJ1-5; clone_size: once
cdr3_nt: TGTGCCAGCAGTTACGTCAACTCCTACGAGCAGTACTTC; cdr3_aa: CASSYVNSYEQYF; d_call: .; v_call: TRBV6-2/TRBV6-3; j_call: TRBJ2-7; clone_size: .
cdr3_nt: TGTGCCAGTAGTATCCCGGGACAGCAGATCTACGAGCAGTACTTC; cdr3_aa: CASSIPGQQIYEQYF; d_call: TRBD1; v_call: TRBV19; j_call: TRBJ2-7; clone_size: .
cdr3_nt: TGTGCCAGCAGCCACCCCACTAGCGGGGGGCGGGATACGCAGTATTTT; cdr3_aa: CASSHPTSGGRDTQYF; d_call: TRBD2; v_call: TRBV4-2; j_call: TRBJ2-3; clone_size: .
cdr3_nt: TGTGCCAGCAGCCCGGGGTTCGCAGATACGCAGTATTTT; cdr3_aa: CASSPGFADTQYF; d_call: .; v_call: TRBV11-3; j_call: TRBJ2-3; clone_size: .
cdr3_nt: TGTGCCAGCAGCTCCAGGGTGAACACCGGGGAGCTGTTTTTT; cdr3_aa: CASSSRVNTGELFF; d_call: .; v_call: TRBV11-2; j_call: TRBJ2-2; clone_size: .
cdr3_nt: TGTGCCAGCAGCTTAAGTGGGCCAGGGGGTGAAGCTTTCTTT; cdr3_aa: CASSLSGPGGEAFF; d_call: TRBD1; v_call: TRBV11-3; j_call: TRBJ1-1; clone_size: .
cdr3_nt: TGTGCCAGCAGTTTAACAGGCCTCTCTGGAAACACCATATATTTT; cdr3_aa: CASSLTGLSGNTIYF; d_call: .; v_call: TRBV27; j_call: TRBJ1-3; clone_size: .
cdr3_nt: TGTGCCAGCAGCCTACAGGGGCGGATCGGGGAGCTGTTTTTT; cdr3_aa: CASSLQGRIGELFF; d_call: TRBD1; v_call: TRBV16; j_call: TRBJ2-2; clone_size: .
cdr3_nt: TGTGCCAGCAGCCCATGGACAGGGGGGTACTATGGCTACACCTTC; cdr3_aa: CASSPWTGGYYGYTF; d_call: TRBD1; v_call: TRBV11-2; j_call: TRBJ1-2; clone_size: .
cdr3_nt: TGTGCCAGCAGTTTATTAGGGAATTCACCCCTCCACTTT; cdr3_aa: CASSLLGNSPLHF; d_call: .; v_call: TRBV28; j_call: TRBJ1-6; clone_size: .
cdr3_nt: TGTGCCATCAGTGCGAATTCGGGGACAGGGGCCGGGGAGCTGTTTTTT; cdr3_aa: CAISANSGTGAGELFF; d_call: TRBD1; v_call: TRBV10-3; j_call: TRBJ2-2; clone_size: .